Listed below are T cell receptor beta chains from one sample, sequenced in a study of CD8+CD57+ T cells in acquired aplastic anemia. MiXCR, applied by TCRdb to the reads, yields one record per CDR3 protein. This sample carries some 150,000 distinct CDR3 sequences, 41% of them seen once, and the ten largest clones take more than 7%. Sequencing was carried out using sorted CD4+, CD8+, or CD8+CD57+ T cells (not recorded which) from PBMCs. The source of these receptors is a human donor in good health, serving as a control. The CDR3 runs from the conserved cysteine through the conserved F or W. The D gene is left open where the match is weak. The size entry is marked missing in some rows and otherwise reads once, few, many or a size class.

V gene,clone size,D gene,J gene,CDR3 protein,CDR3 DNA
TRBV24-1,-,-,TRBJ2-5,CATSEGRDETQYF,TGTGCCACCAGTGAAGGCAGGGATGAGACCCAGTACTTC
TRBV7-6,-,-,TRBJ2-7,CASSLGDSSLYEQYF,TGTGCCAGCAGCTTAGGCGACAGCAGCCTCTACGAGCAGTACTTC
TRBV6-5,-,-,TRBJ1-2,CASSYWIDGYTF,TGTGCCAGCAGTTACTGGATCGATGGCTACACCTTC
TRBV7-9,once,TRBD2,TRBJ2-5,CASSLPSGEETQYF,TGTGCCAGCAGCTTACCTAGCGGGGAAGAGACCCAGTACTTC
TRBV25-1,-,TRBD2,TRBJ2-1,CASRLAGGCNEQFF,TGTGCCAGCAGACTAGCGGGGGGTTGCAATGAGCAGTTCTTC
TRBV29-1,-,TRBD1,TRBJ2-5,CSVAGQGVTLETQYF,TGCAGCGTAGCGGGACAGGGGGTAACACTAGAGACCCAGTACTTC
TRBV11-3,-,TRBD1,TRBJ1-2,CASSFDRGPGGYTF,TGTGCCAGCAGCTTTGACAGGGGGCCAGGCGGCTACACCTTC
TRBV9,-,TRBD2,TRBJ2-7,CASSVGSGRDEQYF,TGTGCCAGCAGCGTAGGTAGCGGGAGGGACGAGCAGTACTTC
TRBV9,many,-,TRBJ1-3,CASSQEGGNTIYF,TGTGCCAGCAGCCAAGAGGGAGGAAACACCATATATTTT
TRBV11-2,-,TRBD2,TRBJ2-4,CASSPRGGKEKNIQYF,TGTGCCAGCAGCCCGCGGGGGGGGAAAGAAAAAAACATTCAGTACTTC
TRBV19,-,-,TRBJ2-7,CASSSRGGTDSYEQYF,TGTGCCAGTAGTTCCCGAGGGGGGACAGACTCCTACGAGCAGTACTTC
TRBV29-1,-,-,TRBJ1-2,CSVRGKVDGYTF,TGCAGCGTTAGGGGTAAGGTGGATGGCTACACCTTC
TRBV20-1,many,-,TRBJ2-1,CSAKPGVGSYNEQFF,TGCAGTGCTAAGCCCGGAGTAGGCTCCTACAATGAGCAGTTCTTC
TRBV5-4,few,-,TRBJ2-1,CASSLGGLGANEQFF,TGTGCCAGCAGCCTGGGGGGTCTGGGGGCGAATGAGCAGTTCTTC
TRBV6-1,many,TRBD1,TRBJ2-7,CASSGDTGVYEQYF,TGTGCCAGCAGTGGAGATACAGGGGTCTACGAGCAGTACTTC
TRBV2,-,TRBD1,TRBJ2-1,CANSTGQGAGEQFF,TGTGCCAACAGTACGGGACAGGGGGCGGGGGAGCAGTTCTTC
TRBV15,-,TRBD1,TRBJ1-5,CATSRPGQGRQPQHF,TGTGCCACCAGCAGACCGGGACAGGGGCGTCAGCCCCAGCATTTT
TRBV19,-,-,TRBJ2-3,CASSIAPRTDTQYF,TGTGCCAGTAGTATTGCCCCCCGCACAGATACGCAGTATTTT
TRBV20-1,many,TRBD2,TRBJ2-2,CSATKGLAGGTGELFF,TGCAGTGCGACAAAGGGACTAGCGGGAGGCACCGGGGAGCTGTTTTTT
TRBV20-1,many,TRBD1,TRBJ1-2,CSASVGQGAKGYGYTF,TGCAGTGCTAGCGTGGGACAGGGGGCAAAGGGGTATGGCTACACCTTC
TRBV2,many,-,TRBJ1-1,CASRGAEAFF,TGTGCCTCCAGGGGAGCTGAAGCTTTCTTT
TRBV6-5,many,-,TRBJ2-3,CASSYESAATDTQYF,TGTGCCAGCAGTTACGAATCAGCTGCCACAGATACGCAGTATTTT
TRBV15,-,TRBD1,TRBJ1-5,CATSSPPQTGPAQPQHF,TGTGCCACCAGCAGCCCTCCACAGACAGGGCCAGCTCAGCCCCAGCATTTT
TRBV27,few,-,TRBJ2-3,CASSLFSGIPPDTQYF,TGTGCCAGCAGTTTATTTTCGGGAATCCCTCCAGATACGCAGTATTTT
TRBV15,-,TRBD2,TRBJ2-3,CATSPTSGGSTDTQYF,TGTGCCACCAGCCCTACTAGCGGGGGTAGCACAGATACGCAGTATTTT
TRBV15,-,TRBD1,TRBJ1-5,CATSAPGTGGGQPQHF,TGTGCCACCAGCGCACCCGGGACAGGAGGGGGTCAGCCCCAGCATTTT
TRBV2,-,TRBD2,TRBJ2-1,CASRGTSGPREQFF,TGTGCCAGCAGGGGGACTAGCGGGCCGCGGGAGCAGTTCTTC
TRBV24-1,many,-,TRBJ2-2,CATSVSRGRSDAGELFF,TGTGCCACCAGCGTTTCGCGGGGCAGGAGCGACGCCGGGGAGCTGTTTTTT
TRBV24-1,-,-,TRBJ1-5,CATGSGQPQHF,TGTGCCACCGGGTCGGGTCAGCCCCAGCATTTT
TRBV29-1,-,-,TRBJ1-2,CSVMMRSNYGYTF,TGCAGCGTTATGATGAGGAGTAACTATGGCTACACCTTC
TRBV10-2,-,TRBD1,TRBJ1-2,CATQTDRETNYGYTF,TGCGCCACCCAGACCGACAGGGAGACTAACTATGGCTACACCTTC
TRBV20-1,many,TRBD1,TRBJ1-6,CSARTGQGNSPLHF,TGCAGTGCTAGGACCGGACAGGGAAATTCACCCCTCCACTTT
TRBV7-8,-,-,TRBJ1-5,CASSLGSRGQPQHF,TGTGCCAGCAGCTTAGGCTCCCGGGGACAGCCCCAGCATTTT
TRBV4-1,-,-,TRBJ2-7,CASSQVSGQNYEQYF,TGCGCCAGCAGCCAAGTGTCAGGACAGAATTACGAGCAGTACTTC
TRBV5-1,many,-,TRBJ1-6,CASGITEGSSPLHF,TGCGCCAGCGGCATAACAGAGGGGAGCTCACCCCTCCACTTT
TRBV25-1,many,-,TRBJ1-2,CASSERGVNYGYTF,TGTGCCAGCAGTGAAAGGGGCGTTAACTATGGCTACACCTTC
TRBV24-1,many,TRBD1,TRBJ2-7,CATSDWRQGSKQYF,TGTGCCACCAGTGATTGGAGACAGGGGTCTAAGCAGTACTTC
TRBV7-6,many,-,TRBJ2-2,CASSLAGGTGELFF,TGTGCCAGCAGCTTAGCGGGGGGAACCGGGGAGCTGTTTTTT
TRBV29-1,-,-,TRBJ1-3,CSVRTYPGRDTTYF,TGCAGCGTGAGAACTTACCCGGGCCGTGACACCACATATTTT
TRBV19,-,TRBD2,TRBJ2-1,CASSTGRAWEQFF,TGTGCCAGTAGTACCGGGAGGGCCTGGGAGCAGTTCTTC
TRBV11-1,many,-,TRBJ2-7,CASSLAGRGRSSYEQYF,TGTGCCAGCAGCTTAGCGGGGAGGGGGCGAAGCTCCTACGAGCAGTACTTC
TRBV24-1,many,TRBD2,TRBJ2-1,CATSTSGRNEQFF,TGTGCCACCAGTACTAGCGGGAGGAATGAGCAGTTCTTC
TRBV5-5,many,-,TRBJ2-3,CASSSGPMDTQYF,TGTGCCAGCAGCTCTGGGCCTATGGATACGCAGTATTTT
TRBV3-1,many,-,TRBJ2-5,CASSHRRGETQYF,TGTGCCAGCAGCCATCGGAGGGGAGAGACCCAGTACTTC
TRBV2,many,-,TRBJ1-2,CASSAFPYGYTF,TGTGCCAGCAGTGCGTTCCCCTATGGCTACACCTTC
TRBV5-1,many,TRBD1,TRBJ2-7,CASSKDRGIYEQYF,TGCGCCAGCAGCAAGGACAGGGGCATTTACGAGCAGTACTTC
TRBV29-1,-,-,TRBJ1-2,CSVEDPPGGEGYTF,TGCAGCGTTGAAGATCCCCCAGGAGGAGAGGGCTACACCTTC
TRBV20-1,many,-,TRBJ2-1,CSAEGGFGNEQFF,TGCAGTGCGGAAGGGGGATTCGGGAATGAGCAGTTCTTC
TRBV20-1,many,TRBD1,TRBJ1-5,CSARDWGRAGQGKNQPQHF,TGCAGTGCTAGAGATTGGGGGCGGGCCGGACAGGGGAAAAATCAGCCCCAGCATTTT
TRBV9,-,-,TRBJ1-2,CASSASIYGYTF,TGTGCCAGCAGCGCCAGCATCTATGGCTACACCTTC
TRBV27,-,-,TRBJ1-1,CASSHLSGGDTEAFF,TGTGCCAGCAGCCACCTTTCGGGGGGGGACACTGAAGCTTTCTTT
TRBV20-1,many,-,TRBJ1-6,CSAGQHNSPLHF,TGCAGTGCTGGACAGCATAATTCACCCCTCCACTTT